The 5 T cell receptor beta chains below were found in one sample sequenced in a study of breast tumors, draining lymph nodes, adjacent tissues. TCRdb re-called the multiplex PCR reads through MiXCR, storing one row per CDR3 protein. The sample comprises roughly 86,000 distinct CDR3 sequences, around 20% of which are singletons, and 2.4% rests with the top ten. The lymph nodes were axillary draining lymph nodes from breast cancer patients. Sequences were obtained from axillary lymph node tissue. The receptors here all came from a female donor with breast cancer. Some clones in this sample may be carry-over from other donors' samples.

In regard to this clonotype: A single base separates this from a much larger clone, so it may be a read error. The V and J genes are TRBV20-1 and TRBJ1-3, with 10 bases aligning to TRBD1. The CDR3 spans 15 residues. Germline assignment: CDR1 DFQATT and CDR2 SNEGSKA (reference sequence). In DNA, the CDR3 is TGCAATGCTAGACAGCCCGGGACAGGGGTAAACACCATATATTTT. This codes for CNARQPGTGVNTIYF.

This clonotype turned up a few times. A read error may explain this, as a much larger clone is one base away. The genes are TRBV5-1 and TRBJ2-7; D could derive from TRBD1 or TRBD2 (6 bases each). Germline assignment: CDR1 SGHRS and CDR2 YFSETQ. This CDR3 is built from 14 residues. CDR3 DNA: TGCGCCGGCAGCTCCGTACAGGGAGGCTACGAGCAGTACTTC. Amino acid sequence: CAGSSVQGGYEQYF.

The genes are TRBV27 and TRBJ2-1, with TRBD2 matching over 10 bases. The CDR3 sequence is 15 residues long. J lost 0 bases, V lost 7 bases, and 3 bases had no gene match. Per germline, CDR1 MNHEY and CDR2 SMNVEV (reference sequence). This chain's CDR3 is CASKTSGNSYNEQFF. The CDR3 region has the DNA TGTGCCAGCAAAACTAGCGGGAACTCCTACAATGAGCAGTTCTTC.

Note on this clonotype: This clone may be a read error of a much larger clone one base away. The chain couples TRBV6-1 to TRBJ1-4; D remains ambiguous. V was cut by 7 bases and J by 7 bases, with 13 bases left in between. There are 13 residues in the CDR3. Germline values: CDR1 MNHNS, CDR2 SASEGT. CDR3 loop: CASKARNSEKLFF. In DNA, the CDR3 is TGTGCCAGCAAGGCAAGGAATAGTGAAAAACTGTTTTTT.

The table lists this clonotype with a few counts. V is TRBV6-1 and J is TRBJ1-2; 8 bases agree with TRBD1. The V gene's germline CDR1 is MNHNS and CDR2 SASEGT. This CDR3 contains 13 residues. V lost 6 bases, J lost 4 bases, and 4 bases stayed unmatched. CDR3 sequence: CASSETGVYGYTF. CDR3 DNA: TGTGCCAGCAGCGAGACAGGGGTCTATGGCTACACCTTC.